Following are 32 T cell receptor beta chains from one sample sequenced in a study of T cells in localized non-small cell lung cancer. Assay: immunoSEQ multiplex PCR; the TCRdb copy retains only in-frame clones and omits some. The sample has roughly 50,000 clones; 80% to 95% are singletons. The sample in question was peripheral blood, obtained before any cancer treatment. The receptors shown here come from a man between 40 and 69 years old with stage I lung adenocarcinoma.

Written as DNA, the CDR3 is TGTGCCAGCAGCTTTCCTGGGGAGAACACCGGGGAGCTGTTTTTT. Translated: CASSFPGENTGELFF. The chain uses TRBV7-6 and TRBJ2-2; D not certain. With 3 bases removed from V and 1 base from J, the gap between germline ends came to 9 bases. Germline V lookup: CDR1 SGHVS, CDR2 FNYEAQ. CDR3 length: 15 amino acids. Drawing the rest from reference TRBV7-6 and TRBJ2-2, the complete variable domain is GAGVSQSPRYKVTKRGQDVALRCDPISGHVSLYWYRQALGQGPEFLTYFNYEAQQDKSGLPNDRFSAERPEGSISTLTIQRTEQRDSAMYRCASSFPGENTGELFFGEGSRLTVL.

This clone showed up just once. CDR3: CASSLGQGHYGYTF. DNA for the CDR3: TGTGCCAGCAGTTTGGGGCAGGGACACTATGGCTACACCTTC. The chain carries TRBV28 and TRBJ1-2, with D perhaps matching TRBD1 (5 bases). The CDR3 is 14 amino acids. Trimming removed 3 bases from V and 3 bases from J, with 11 bases in between. Per the germline V gene, CDR1 is MDHEN and CDR2 is SYDVKM.

V is TRBV10-2 and J is TRBJ2-5, with 12 nucleotides matching TRBD2. J was trimmed by 5 bases and V by 6 bases; bases with no gene match: 7. Germline values: CDR1 WSHSY, CDR2 SAAADI. The CDR3 totals 15 residues. The CDR3 reads CASRVTSGRGETQYF. For the CDR3, the DNA is TGCGCCAGCAGGGTGACTAGCGGGAGAGGGGAGACCCAGTACTTC.

The J gene is TRBJ2-7, the V gene TRBV9; 7 nucleotides align to TRBD2. V shed 0 bases, J shed 3 bases, and the junction held 3 bases outside the gene matches. Germline V CDR1 and CDR2: SGDLS, YYNGEE. The CDR3 totals 14 residues. The CDR3, as DNA: TGTGCCAGCAGCGTAGGGCTAGCGGACTACGAGCAGTACTTC. Encoded protein: CASSVGLADYEQYF.

The V call is TRBV15, the J call TRBJ2-1; 8 bases are shared with TRBD2. V was pared by 1 base and J by 7 bases, with 3 bases of the junction left unmatched. Germline CDR1 and CDR2: LNHNV and YYDKDF (reference sequence). The length of the CDR3 is 14 residues. The CDR3 region is CATSRGASGNEQFF. CDR3 in DNA: TGTGCCACCAGCAGAGGGGCTAGCGGGAATGAGCAGTTCTTC. The full variable domain, rest sourced from reference TRBV15 and TRBJ2-1, is DAMVIQNPRYQVTQFGKPVTLSCSQTLNHNVMYWYQQKSSQAPKLLFHYYDKDFNNEADTPDNFQSRRPNTSFCFLDIRSPGLGDTAMYLCATSRGASGNEQFFGPGTRLTVL.

V and J are TRBV9 and TRBJ1-1; 7 bases are a match to TRBD1. The CDR3 extends over 13 amino acids. Germline V gene lookup returns CDR1 SGDLS and CDR2 YYNGEE. The J segment lost 11 bases and the V segment lost 4 bases, leaving 11 bases of the junction unmatched. The CDR3 DNA reads TGTGCCAGCAGCCCCCGTAGACAGGGCCGGGCTTTCTTT. Translating it yields CASSPRRQGRAFF.

The chain uses TRBV5-4 and TRBJ2-2; D assignment may be TRBD1 or TRBD2 (5 bases each). V was pared by 5 bases and J by 4 bases, with 12 bases between. In germline, CDR1 is SGHNT, CDR2 YYREEE (reference sequence). The CDR3 is 14 amino acids. CDR3 region: CASRRDRATGELFF. DNA of the CDR3: TGTGCCAGCAGACGGGACCGAGCCACCGGGGAGCTGTTTTTT.

CDR3: CASSPDHSGANVLTF. The CDR3, as DNA: TGTGCCAGCAGCCCAGATCACTCTGGGGCCAACGTCCTGACTTTC. The chain uses TRBV5-6 and TRBJ2-6; D remains unclear. The CDR3 spans 15 residues. Trimming removed 4 bases from V and 0 bases from J, with 8 bases in between. From germline, CDR1 is SGHDT and CDR2 YYEEEE.

Only a few counts were recorded for this clone. This sequence joins TRBV15 and TRBJ1-5, with 9 bases fitting TRBD1. Germline V gives CDR1 LNHNV, CDR2 YYDKDF (reference sequence). The CDR3 has 17 residues. V lost 0 bases and J lost 5; bases outside the gene matches: 8. CDR3 in DNA: TGTGCCACCAGCAGAGATCGAACAGGGGGCATCGATCAGCCCCAGCATTTT. Protein sequence: CATSRDRTGGIDQPQHF.

This chain uses TRBV7-2 with TRBJ2-5; no clear D. CDR1 SGHTA and CDR2 FQGNSA come from the germline V gene. This CDR3 has 15 residues. V gave up 2 bases and J gave up 0 bases, with 10 bases separating them. For the CDR3, the DNA is TGTGCCAGCAGCTTATTAGGGATGTACCAAGAGACCCAGTACTTC. It specifies CASSLLGMYQETQYF.

This clone has only one observation. The genes are TRBV11-3 and TRBJ1-5, with D uncertain. Germline V gives CDR1 SGHNT, CDR2 YENEEA. The CDR3 spans 13 residues. Trimming pared 0 bases from V and 7 bases from J, leaving 7 bases between. CDR3 DNA: TGTGCCAGCAGCTTAGATAGGGAACAGCCCCAGCATTTT. This gives the protein CASSLDREQPQHF. The full variable domain, rest sourced from reference TRBV11-3 and TRBJ1-5, is EAGVVQSPRYKIIEKKQPVAFWCNPISGHNTLYWYLQNLGQGPELLIRYENEEAVDDSQLPKDRFSAERLKGVDSTLKIQPAELGDSAVYLCASSLDREQPQHFGDGTRLSIL.

The gene calls are TRBV27 and TRBJ1-5; 7 nucleotides align to TRBD1. V lost 7 bases and J lost 5; bases outside the gene matches: 8. Germline values: CDR1 MNHEY, CDR2 SMNVEV (reference sequence). The CDR3 length is 14 residues. In DNA form, the CDR3 reads TGTGCCAGCATACTCGACAGGGTGGATCAGCCCCAGCATTTT. The encoded protein is CASILDRVDQPQHF.

The chain uses TRBV19 and TRBJ2-2; tentative D call: TRBD1 (5 bases). V was pared by 4 bases and J by 5 bases, with 11 bases between. Looked up from germline, CDR1 is LNHDA and CDR2 is SQIVND (reference sequence). This CDR3 contains 14 residues. CDR3 region: CASSNRILTGELFF. The CDR3 DNA is TGTGCCAGTAGTAACAGGATTTTAACCGGGGAGCTGTTTTTT.

The rearrangement joins TRBV4-1 to TRBJ2-7, with TRBD1 matching over 7 bases. V was pared by 4 bases and J by 3 bases, with 6 bases of the junction left unmatched. The length of the CDR3 is 14 residues. In germline, CDR1 is MGHRA, CDR2 YSYEKL. In DNA, the CDR3 is TGCGCCAGCAGCCTCGGACAGGAGAGCTACGAGCAGTACTTC. This codes for CASSLGQESYEQYF.

The rearrangement uses TRBV7-8 and TRBJ2-3, with TRBD2 matching 10 bases. After removal of 3 bases from V and 5 bases from J, the junction contained 2 bases not matched to a gene. Germline lookup yields CDR1 SGHVS and CDR2 FQNEAQ. This CDR3 contains 14 residues. In DNA, the CDR3 is TGTGCCAGCAGCTTTAGCGGGAGGTTAGATACGCAGTATTTT. It encodes CASSFSGRLDTQYF. Full variable domain (rest looked up from reference TRBV7-8 and TRBJ2-3): GAGVSQSPRYKVAKRGQDVALRCDPISGHVSLFWYQQALGQGPEFLTYFQNEAQLDKSGLPSDRFFAERPEGSVSTLKIQRTQQEDSAVYLCASSFSGRLDTQYFGPGTRLTVL.

The chain has TRBV7-9 and TRBJ2-3; D may be TRBD1 or TRBD2 (5 bases each). Trimming removed 5 bases at V and 5 bases at J, with 29 bases between. The germline V gene has CDR1 SEHNR and CDR2 FQNEAQ (reference sequence). The CDR3 contains 19 residues. The CDR3 loop reads CASSGTTPTRSIFQDTQYF. The CDR3 DNA reads TGTGCCAGCAGCGGGACCACCCCCACTAGGTCTATCTTTCAAGATACGCAGTATTTT.

This chain joins TRBV15 and TRBJ2-1; TRBD1 or TRBD2 may be the D gene (5 bases each). Trimming removed 3 bases from V and 9 bases from J, with 18 bases in between. This CDR3 is 15 amino acids long. The germline CDR1 and CDR2 sequences are LNHNV and YYDKDF (reference sequence). The CDR3: CATSSARFEGIEQFF. The CDR3 nucleotides read TGTGCCACCAGCAGTGCCCGGTTTGAGGGGATTGAGCAGTTCTTC.

The chain joins TRBV30 to TRBJ2-7, with D uncertain. Germline V lookup: CDR1 GTSNPN, CDR2 SVGIG (reference sequence). The CDR3 runs 13 residues. The V end was cut by 2 bases, the J end by 0 bases, with 8 bases between. In DNA form, the CDR3 reads TGTGCCTGGAGTCACCCCGGCTCCTACGAGCAGTACTTC. Amino acid sequence: CAWSHPGSYEQYF.

For the CDR3, the DNA is TGTGCCAGCACCGGACAGGGTTACGAGCAGTACTTC. This encodes CASTGQGYEQYF. The genes are TRBV18 and TRBJ2-7; 8 bases match TRBD1. CDR3 size: 12 residues. Germline V gene data show CDR1 as KGHSH and CDR2 as LQKENI. Losses at the gene ends were 8 bases for V and 4 bases for J; bases not matched to a gene: 4.

This clone has only one observation. The chain carries TRBV10-3 and TRBJ2-3; no firm D call. Trimming shortened V by 3 bases and J by 3 bases, and 10 bases separated the two germline ends. In germline, CDR1 is ENHRY, CDR2 SYGVKD. The CDR3 extends over 14 amino acids. CDR3 amino acids: CAISDADPTDTQYF. The DNA for the CDR3 is TGTGCCATCAGTGATGCAGATCCTACAGATACGCAGTATTTT.

The chain couples TRBV29-1 to TRBJ2-7; the match to TRBD2 covers 9 bases. V lost 8 bases to trimming and J lost 4 bases; unmatched junction nucleotides: 15. Germline V gene lookup returns CDR1 SQVTM and CDR2 ANQGSEA. There are 15 residues in the CDR3. Here the CDR3 DNA reads TGCAGCCCAAACGGTGCTAGCGGGGCGTTTTACGAGCAGTACTTC. It is translated as CSPNGASGAFYEQYF.

This chain uses TRBV29-1 with TRBJ1-2, with D perhaps matching TRBD1 (5 bases). The germline V gene has CDR1 SQVTM and CDR2 ANQGSEA. The ends were cut back, 1 base at V and 1 base at J, with 10 bases in the middle. This CDR3 is 14 amino acids long. CDR3 in DNA: TGCAGCGTTGAAGGGGACCGCATTAACTATGGCTACACCTTC. The encoded protein is CSVEGDRINYGYTF.

Written as DNA, the CDR3 is TGTGCCAGCAGCCCGTACAGGGGGCAGACCCAGTACTTC. Amino acid sequence: CASSPYRGQTQYF. The rearrangement uses TRBV7-2 and TRBJ2-5; 9 positions agree with TRBD1. CDR1 is SGHTA and CDR2 is FQGNSA in the germline V gene. This CDR3 has 13 amino acids. With V trimmed by 5 bases and J by 6 bases, 4 bases remained unmatched.

The DNA for the CDR3 is TGTGCCAGCAGCCTCGGGGGGAACACCGGGGAGCTGTTTTTT. Encoded protein: CASSLGGNTGELFF. This rearrangement joins TRBV28 to TRBJ2-2; a weak D match, TRBD2 (6 bases). The CDR3 runs 14 residues. Trimming took off 6 bases at V and 1 base at J, with 9 bases between the two ends. CDR1 and CDR2 (germline): MDHEN, SYDVKM.

The table lists this clone with a count of one. The chain uses TRBV10-3 and TRBJ1-1; perhaps TRBD1 as D (5 bases). Germline values: CDR1 ENHRY, CDR2 SYGVKD. The ends were cut back, 0 bases at V and 3 bases at J, with 11 bases in the middle. The length of the CDR3 is 15 residues. Here the CDR3 DNA reads TGTGCCATCAGTGAGTCGGGGCAAAGGGACACTGAAGCTTTCTTT. Its translation is CAISESGQRDTEAFF.

In DNA form, the CDR3 reads TGTGCCTGGAGTGTAAGGACAGGGTTCAATCAGCCCCAGCATTTT. Its translation is CAWSVRTGFNQPQHF. The J gene is TRBJ1-5, the V gene TRBV30; 8 bases align to TRBD1. The CDR3 is 15 residues long. V lost 0 bases to trimming and J lost 3 bases; unmatched junction nucleotides: 4. Germline V gene sequence: CDR1 GTSNPN, CDR2 SVGIG (reference sequence).

The rearrangement uses TRBV2 and TRBJ1-5; perhaps TRBD1 as D (6 bases). V was shortened by 10 bases and J by 3 bases, with 13 bases between the two germline ends. CDR1 SNHLY and CDR2 FYNNEI come from the germline V gene. The CDR3 extends over 13 amino acids. This CDR3 is CATKGEINQPQHF. DNA for the CDR3: TGTGCCACTAAGGGGGAGATCAATCAGCCCCAGCATTTT.

This CDR3 is CATSREADTGELFF. The CDR3 coding sequence is TGTGCCACCAGCAGAGAAGCGGACACCGGGGAGCTGTTTTTT. The chain recombines TRBV15 with TRBJ2-2, with D possibly being TRBD2 (5 bases). V was pared by 0 bases and J by 3 bases, with 5 bases between. The CDR3 runs to 14 residues. The germline CDR1 and CDR2 sequences are LNHNV and YYDKDF (reference sequence).

This chain links TRBV18 with TRBJ2-2, with a possible D match to TRBD1 (5 bases). CDR1 is KGHSH, CDR2 LQKENI, per germline. V lost 3 bases to trimming and J lost 1 base, with 12 bases between them. This CDR3 spans 16 amino acids. The CDR3, as DNA: TGTGCCAGCTCACCTCACCCCGGACAGAACACCGGGGAGCTGTTTTTT. It translates to CASSPHPGQNTGELFF.

V gene TRBV19 combines with J gene TRBJ2-1; the D gene is possibly TRBD2 (6 bases). This CDR3 spans 15 amino acids. The germline gives CDR1 LNHDA, CDR2 SQIVND (reference sequence). Trimming removed 3 bases from V and 0 bases from J, with 9 bases in between. CDR3 sequence (DNA): TGTGCCAGTAGTATGGGGGGAAACTCCTACAATGAGCAGTTCTTC. It specifies CASSMGGNSYNEQFF.

This chain joins TRBV29-1 and TRBJ2-1; 7 nucleotides line up with TRBD1. Germline-derived CDR1 and CDR2 are SQVTM and ANQGSEA. The CDR3 sequence is 13 residues long. The V gene end was trimmed by 3 bases and the J gene end by 9 bases; junction bases not matched to a gene: 8. The CDR3 sequence: CSVEPQGNGEQFF. CDR3 in DNA: TGCAGCGTTGAGCCACAGGGGAACGGTGAGCAGTTCTTC.

The rearrangement links TRBV7-8 to TRBJ2-7; no reliable D call. This CDR3 is 14 amino acids long. Per the germline V gene, CDR1 is SGHVS and CDR2 is FQNEAQ. Trimming stripped 4 bases from V and 0 bases from J, with 10 bases between. This chain's CDR3 is CASSSTTISYEQYF. Written as DNA, the CDR3 is TGTGCCAGCAGCTCTACTACTATCTCCTACGAGCAGTACTTC.